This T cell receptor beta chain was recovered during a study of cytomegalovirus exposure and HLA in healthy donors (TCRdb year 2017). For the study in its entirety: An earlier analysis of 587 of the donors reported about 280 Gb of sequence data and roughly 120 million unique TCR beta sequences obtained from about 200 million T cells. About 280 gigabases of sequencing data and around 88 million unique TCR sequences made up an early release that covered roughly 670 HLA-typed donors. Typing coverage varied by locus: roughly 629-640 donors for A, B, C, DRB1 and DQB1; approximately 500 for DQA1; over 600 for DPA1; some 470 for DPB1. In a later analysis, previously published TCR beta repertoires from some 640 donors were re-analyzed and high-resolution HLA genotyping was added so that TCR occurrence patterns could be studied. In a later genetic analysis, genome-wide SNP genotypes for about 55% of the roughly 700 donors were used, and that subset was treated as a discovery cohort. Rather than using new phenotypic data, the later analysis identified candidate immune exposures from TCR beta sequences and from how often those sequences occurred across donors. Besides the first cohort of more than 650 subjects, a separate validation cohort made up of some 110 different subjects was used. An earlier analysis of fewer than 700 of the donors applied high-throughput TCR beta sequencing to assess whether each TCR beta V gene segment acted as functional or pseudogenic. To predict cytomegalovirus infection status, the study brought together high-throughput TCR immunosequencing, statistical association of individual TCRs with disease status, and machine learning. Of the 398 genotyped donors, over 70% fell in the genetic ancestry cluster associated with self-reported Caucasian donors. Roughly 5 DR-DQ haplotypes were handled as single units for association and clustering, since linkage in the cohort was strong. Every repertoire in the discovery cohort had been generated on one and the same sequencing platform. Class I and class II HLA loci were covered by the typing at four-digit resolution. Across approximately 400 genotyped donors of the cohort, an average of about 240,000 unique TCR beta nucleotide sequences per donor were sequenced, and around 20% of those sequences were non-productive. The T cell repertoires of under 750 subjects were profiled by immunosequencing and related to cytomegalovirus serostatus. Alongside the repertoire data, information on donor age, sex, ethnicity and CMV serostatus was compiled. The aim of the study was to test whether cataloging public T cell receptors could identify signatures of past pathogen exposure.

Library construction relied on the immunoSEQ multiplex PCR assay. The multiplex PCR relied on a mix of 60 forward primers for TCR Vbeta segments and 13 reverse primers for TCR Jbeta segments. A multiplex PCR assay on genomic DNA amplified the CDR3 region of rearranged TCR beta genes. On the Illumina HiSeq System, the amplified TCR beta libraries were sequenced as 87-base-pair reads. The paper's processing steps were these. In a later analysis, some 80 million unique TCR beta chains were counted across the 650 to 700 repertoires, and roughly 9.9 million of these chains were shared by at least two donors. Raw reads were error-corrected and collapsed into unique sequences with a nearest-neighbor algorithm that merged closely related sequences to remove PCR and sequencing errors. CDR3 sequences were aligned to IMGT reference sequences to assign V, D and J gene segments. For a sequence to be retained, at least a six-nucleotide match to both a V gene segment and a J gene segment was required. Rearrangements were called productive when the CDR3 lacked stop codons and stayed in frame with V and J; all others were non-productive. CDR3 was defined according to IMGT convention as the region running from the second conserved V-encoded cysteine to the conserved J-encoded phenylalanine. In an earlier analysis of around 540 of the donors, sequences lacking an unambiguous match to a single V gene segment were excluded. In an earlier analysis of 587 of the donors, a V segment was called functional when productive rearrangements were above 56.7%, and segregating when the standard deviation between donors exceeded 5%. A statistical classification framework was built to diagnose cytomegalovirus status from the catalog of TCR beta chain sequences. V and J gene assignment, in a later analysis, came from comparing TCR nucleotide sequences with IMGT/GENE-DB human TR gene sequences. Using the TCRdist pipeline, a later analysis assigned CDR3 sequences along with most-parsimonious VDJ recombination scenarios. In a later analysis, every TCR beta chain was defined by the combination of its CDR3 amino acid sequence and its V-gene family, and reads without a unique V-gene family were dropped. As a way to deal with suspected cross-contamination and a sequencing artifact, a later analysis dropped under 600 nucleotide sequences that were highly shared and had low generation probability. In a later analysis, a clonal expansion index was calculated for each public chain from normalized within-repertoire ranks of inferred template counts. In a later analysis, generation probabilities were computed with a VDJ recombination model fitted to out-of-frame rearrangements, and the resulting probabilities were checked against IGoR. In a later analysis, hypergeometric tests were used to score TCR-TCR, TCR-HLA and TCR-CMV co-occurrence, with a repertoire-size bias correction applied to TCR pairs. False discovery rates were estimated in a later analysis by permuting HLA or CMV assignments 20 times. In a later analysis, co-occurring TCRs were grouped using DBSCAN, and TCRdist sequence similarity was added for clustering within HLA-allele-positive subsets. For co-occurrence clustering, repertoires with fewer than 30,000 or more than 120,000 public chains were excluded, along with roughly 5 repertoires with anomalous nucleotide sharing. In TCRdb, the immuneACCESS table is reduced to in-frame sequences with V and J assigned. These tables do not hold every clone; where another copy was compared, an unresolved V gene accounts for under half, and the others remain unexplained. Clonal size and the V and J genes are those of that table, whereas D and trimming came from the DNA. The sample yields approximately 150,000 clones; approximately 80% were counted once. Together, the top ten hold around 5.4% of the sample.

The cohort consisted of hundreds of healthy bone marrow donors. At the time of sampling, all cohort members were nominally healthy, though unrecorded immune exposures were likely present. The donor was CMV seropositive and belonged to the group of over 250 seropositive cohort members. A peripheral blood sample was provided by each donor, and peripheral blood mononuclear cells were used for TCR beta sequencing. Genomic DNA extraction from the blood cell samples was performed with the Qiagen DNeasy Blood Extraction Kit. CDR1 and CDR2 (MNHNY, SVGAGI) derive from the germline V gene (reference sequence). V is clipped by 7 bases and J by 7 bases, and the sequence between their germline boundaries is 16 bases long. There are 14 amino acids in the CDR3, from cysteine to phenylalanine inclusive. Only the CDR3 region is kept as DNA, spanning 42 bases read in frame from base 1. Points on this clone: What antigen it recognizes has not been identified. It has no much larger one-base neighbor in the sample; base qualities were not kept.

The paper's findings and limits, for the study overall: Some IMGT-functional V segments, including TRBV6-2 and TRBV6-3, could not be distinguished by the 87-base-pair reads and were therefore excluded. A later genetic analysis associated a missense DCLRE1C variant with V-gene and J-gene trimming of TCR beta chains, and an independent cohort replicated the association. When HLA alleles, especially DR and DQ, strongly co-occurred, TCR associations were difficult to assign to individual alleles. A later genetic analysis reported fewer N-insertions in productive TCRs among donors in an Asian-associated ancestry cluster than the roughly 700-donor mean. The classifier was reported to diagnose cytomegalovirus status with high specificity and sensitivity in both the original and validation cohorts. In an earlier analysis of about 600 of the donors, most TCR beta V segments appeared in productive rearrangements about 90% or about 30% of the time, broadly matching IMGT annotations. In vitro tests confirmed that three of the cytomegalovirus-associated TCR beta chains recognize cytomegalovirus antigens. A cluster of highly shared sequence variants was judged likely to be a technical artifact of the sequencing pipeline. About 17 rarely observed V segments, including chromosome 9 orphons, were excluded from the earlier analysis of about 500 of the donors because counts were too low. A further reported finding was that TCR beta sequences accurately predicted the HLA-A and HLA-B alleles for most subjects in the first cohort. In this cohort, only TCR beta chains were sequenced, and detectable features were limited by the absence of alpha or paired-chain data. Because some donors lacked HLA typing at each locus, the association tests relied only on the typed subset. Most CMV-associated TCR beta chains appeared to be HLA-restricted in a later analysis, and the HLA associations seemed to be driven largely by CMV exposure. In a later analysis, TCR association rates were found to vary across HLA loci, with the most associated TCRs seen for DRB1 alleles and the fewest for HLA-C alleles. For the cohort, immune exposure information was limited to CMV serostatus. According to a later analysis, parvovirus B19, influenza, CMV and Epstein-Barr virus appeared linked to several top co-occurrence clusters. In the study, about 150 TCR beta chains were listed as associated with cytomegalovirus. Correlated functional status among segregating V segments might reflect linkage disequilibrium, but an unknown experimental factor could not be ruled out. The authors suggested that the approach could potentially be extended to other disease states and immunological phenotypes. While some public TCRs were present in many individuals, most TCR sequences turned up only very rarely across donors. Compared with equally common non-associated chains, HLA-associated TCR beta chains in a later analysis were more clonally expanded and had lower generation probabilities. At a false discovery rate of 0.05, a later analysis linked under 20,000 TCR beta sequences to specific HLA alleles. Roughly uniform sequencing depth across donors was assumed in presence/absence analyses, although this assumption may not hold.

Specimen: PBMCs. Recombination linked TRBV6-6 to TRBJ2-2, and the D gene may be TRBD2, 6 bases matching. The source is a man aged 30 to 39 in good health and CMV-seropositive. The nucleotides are TGTGCCAGCACCTGGGGGGAAGGAGTCGGGGAGCTGTTTTTT. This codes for CASTWGEGVGELFF.